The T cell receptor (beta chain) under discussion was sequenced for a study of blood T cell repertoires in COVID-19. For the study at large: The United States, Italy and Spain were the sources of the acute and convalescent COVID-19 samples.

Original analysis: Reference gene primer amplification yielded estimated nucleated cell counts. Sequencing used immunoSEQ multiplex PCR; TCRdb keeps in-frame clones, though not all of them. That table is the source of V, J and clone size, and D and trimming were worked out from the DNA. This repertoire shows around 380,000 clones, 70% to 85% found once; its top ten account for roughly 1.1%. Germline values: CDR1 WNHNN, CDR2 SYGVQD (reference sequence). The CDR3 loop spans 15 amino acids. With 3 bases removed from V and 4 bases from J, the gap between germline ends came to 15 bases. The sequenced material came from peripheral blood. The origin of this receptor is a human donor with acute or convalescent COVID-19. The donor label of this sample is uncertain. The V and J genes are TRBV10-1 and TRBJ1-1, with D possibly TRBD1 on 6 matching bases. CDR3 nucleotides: TGCGCCAGCAGTGAATCGGGGGGCGCACCCACTGAAGCTTTCTTT. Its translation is CASSESGGAPTEAFF.